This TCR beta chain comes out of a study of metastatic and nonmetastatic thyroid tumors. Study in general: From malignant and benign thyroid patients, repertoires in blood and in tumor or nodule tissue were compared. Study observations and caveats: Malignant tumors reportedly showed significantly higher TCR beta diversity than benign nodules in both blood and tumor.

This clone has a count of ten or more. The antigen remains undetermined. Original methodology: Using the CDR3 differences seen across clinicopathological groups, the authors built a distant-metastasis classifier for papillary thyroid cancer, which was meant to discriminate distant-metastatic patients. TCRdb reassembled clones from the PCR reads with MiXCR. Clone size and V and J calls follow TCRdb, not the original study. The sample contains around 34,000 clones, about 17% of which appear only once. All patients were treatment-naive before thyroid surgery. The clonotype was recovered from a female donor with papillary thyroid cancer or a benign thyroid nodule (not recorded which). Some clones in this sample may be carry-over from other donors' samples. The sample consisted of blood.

Here the CDR3 DNA reads TGTGCCAGCAGTGGGGAGGGCGGCTACACCTTC. As protein: CASSGEGGYTF. This sequence joins TRBV28 and TRBJ1-2; D uncertain. CDR1 is MDHEN, CDR2 SYDVKM, per germline. The CDR3 extends over 11 amino acids. With 5 bases removed from V and 8 bases from J, the gap between germline ends came to 9 bases.